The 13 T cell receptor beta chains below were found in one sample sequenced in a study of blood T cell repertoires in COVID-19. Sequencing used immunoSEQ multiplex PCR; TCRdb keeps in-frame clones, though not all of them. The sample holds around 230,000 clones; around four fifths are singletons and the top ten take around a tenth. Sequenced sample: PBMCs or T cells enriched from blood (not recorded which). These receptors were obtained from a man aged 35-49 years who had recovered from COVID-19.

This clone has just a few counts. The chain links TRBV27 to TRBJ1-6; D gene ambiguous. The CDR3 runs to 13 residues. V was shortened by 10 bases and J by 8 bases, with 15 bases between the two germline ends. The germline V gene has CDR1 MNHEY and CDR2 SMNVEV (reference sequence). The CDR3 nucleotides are TGTGCCACCGGTTTGGGCTTCGATTCACCCCTCCACTTT. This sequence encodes CATGLGFDSPLHF.

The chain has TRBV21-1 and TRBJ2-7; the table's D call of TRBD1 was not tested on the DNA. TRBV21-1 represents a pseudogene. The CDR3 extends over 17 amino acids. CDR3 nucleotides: TGTGCCACCCCCCTCTGTCTAGTCCAGGGGCAAACCTACGAGCAGTACTTC. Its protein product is CATPLCLVQGQTYEQYF.

CDR3 amino acids: CASSLGQFNQPQHF. CDR3 nucleotides: TGTGCCAGCAGCTTGGGACAGTTCAATCAGCCCCAGCATTTT. The gene calls are TRBV5-5 and TRBJ1-5; possibly TRBD1 for D (5 bases). V was trimmed by 0 bases and J by 3 bases, leaving 7 bases between them. The germline CDR1 and CDR2 sequences are SGHKS and YYEKEE (reference sequence). The CDR3 contains 14 residues. The variable domain in full, completed from reference TRBV5-5 and TRBJ1-5, reads DAGVTQSPTHLIKTRGQQVTLRCSPISGHKSVSWYQQVLGQGPQFIFQYYEKEERGRGNFPDRFSARQFPNYSSELNVNALLLGDSALYLCASSLGQFNQPQHFGDGTRLSIL.

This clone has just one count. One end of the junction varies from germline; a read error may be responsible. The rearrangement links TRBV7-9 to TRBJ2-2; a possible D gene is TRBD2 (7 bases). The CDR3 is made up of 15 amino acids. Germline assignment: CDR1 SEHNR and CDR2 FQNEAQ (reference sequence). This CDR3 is CASSRGAGNIGELFF. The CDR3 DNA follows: TGTGCCAGCAGCCGGGGGGCGGGAAACATCGGGGAGCTGTTTTTT. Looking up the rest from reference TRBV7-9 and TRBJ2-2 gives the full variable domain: DTGVSQNPRHKITKRGQNVTFRCDPISEHNRLYWYRQTLGQGPEFLTYFQNEAQLEKSRLLSDRFSAERPKGSFSTLEIQRTEQGDSAMYLCASSRGAGNIGELFFGEGSRLTVL.

In nucleotides, the CDR3 is TGTGCCAGCAGTTTAGGTCGGGACAGGGGGGAGTTCTTC. Protein product: CASSLGRDRGEFF. The chain uses TRBV12-3 or TRBV12-4 and TRBJ2-1, with TRBD1 identical over 11 bases. Trimming took 1 base from V and 14 from J; bases not matched to a gene: 4. The CDR3 consists of 13 residues.

Here the CDR3 DNA reads TGTGCCAGCAGCTTAGGGCCGGGACAGCCGAATGAAAAACTGTTTTTT. Translation: CASSLGPGQPNEKLFF. The chain uses TRBV7-9 and TRBJ1-4; 7 nucleotides agree with TRBD1. Trimming removed 1 base from V and 5 bases from J; junction bases left unmatched: 7. From germline, CDR1 is SEHNR and CDR2 FQNEAQ (reference sequence). The CDR3 consists of 16 residues. Filled out from reference TRBV7-9 and TRBJ1-4, the complete variable domain reads DTGVSQNPRHKITKRGQNVTFRCDPISEHNRLYWYRQTLGQGPEFLTYFQNEAQLEKSRLLSDRFSAERPKGSFSTLEIQRTEQGDSAMYLCASSLGPGQPNEKLFFGSGTQLSVL.

The CDR3 protein is CASSQWKGQGPSEQYF. CDR3 DNA sequence: TGTGCCAGCAGCCAATGGAAGGGACAGGGTCCCTCCGAGCAGTACTTC. The chain links TRBV3-1 (or the pseudogene TRBV3-2) to TRBJ2-7, with TRBD1 matching over 9 bases. The CDR3 totals 16 residues. The V and J ends lost 2 bases and 6 bases, in that order; junction bases with no gene match: 11. CDR1 LGHDT and CDR2 YNNKEL come from the germline V gene (reference sequence).

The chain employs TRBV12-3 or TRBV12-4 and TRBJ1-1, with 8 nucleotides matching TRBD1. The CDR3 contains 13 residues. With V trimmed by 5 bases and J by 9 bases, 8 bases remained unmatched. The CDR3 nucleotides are TGTGCCAGCAGTCCGACAGGGGCCCCACAAGCTTTCTTT. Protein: CASSPTGAPQAFF.

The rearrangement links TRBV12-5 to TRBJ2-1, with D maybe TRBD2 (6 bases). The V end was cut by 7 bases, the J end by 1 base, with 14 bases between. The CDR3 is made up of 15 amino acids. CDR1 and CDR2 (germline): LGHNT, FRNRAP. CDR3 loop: CASVGGAGSYNEQFF. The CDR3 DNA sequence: TGTGCTAGTGTGGGCGGGGCGGGATCCTACAATGAGCAGTTCTTC.

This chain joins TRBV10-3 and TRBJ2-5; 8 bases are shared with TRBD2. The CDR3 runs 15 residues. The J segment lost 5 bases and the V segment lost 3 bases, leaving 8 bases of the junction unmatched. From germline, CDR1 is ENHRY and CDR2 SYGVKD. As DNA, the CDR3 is TGTGCCATCAGTGACGTCGCGGGAGGAGGGGAGACCCAGTACTTC. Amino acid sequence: CAISDVAGGGETQYF.

The CDR3 is CASSRNTGNNQPQHF. The CDR3 bases are TGTGCCAGCAGTCGGAATACGGGGAACAATCAGCCCCAGCATTTT. The chain has TRBV2 and TRBJ1-5; D is undetermined. CDR1 SNHLY and CDR2 FYNNEI come from the germline V gene. The ends were cut back, 5 bases at V and 3 bases at J, with 14 bases in the middle. This CDR3 spans 15 amino acids.

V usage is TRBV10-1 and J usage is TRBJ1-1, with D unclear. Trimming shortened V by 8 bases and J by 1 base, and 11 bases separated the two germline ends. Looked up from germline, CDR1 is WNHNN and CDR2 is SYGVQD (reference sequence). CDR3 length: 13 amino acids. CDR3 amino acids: CASDGAENTEAFF. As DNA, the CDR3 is TGCGCCAGCGATGGTGCGGAGAACACTGAAGCTTTCTTT.

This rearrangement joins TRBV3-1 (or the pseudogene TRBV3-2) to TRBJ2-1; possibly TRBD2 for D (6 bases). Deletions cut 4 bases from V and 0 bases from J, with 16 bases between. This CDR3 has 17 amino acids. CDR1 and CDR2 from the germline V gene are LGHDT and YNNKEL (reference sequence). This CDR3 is CASSRDFWESSYNEQFF. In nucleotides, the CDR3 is TGTGCCAGCAGCCGGGACTTCTGGGAGAGCTCCTACAATGAGCAGTTCTTC.